This TCR beta chain is drawn from a study of T cells in Graves' hyperthyroidism and ophthalmopathy (dated by TCRdb to about 2019). At the level of the whole study: Peripheral blood was collected at initial diagnosis, before any treatment. After blood sampling, hyperthyroidism patients were treated with methimazole at a starting dose of 30 mg daily, and ophthalmopathy patients were treated with high-dose intravenous methylprednisolone. According to the paper, TCR Vbeta CDR3 sequencing was carried out on around 140 peripheral blood samples, which came from around 43 ophthalmopathy, 70 to 80 hyperthyroidism and approximately 17 progressor patients. The study also compared thyroid tissue and blood T-cell repertoires from about six Graves' hyperthyroidism patients. The roughly 91 discovery patients were randomly divided into training and test sets at a 7:3 ratio. Prospective prediction of ophthalmopathy was tested in an independent validation cohort consisting of some 20 hyperthyroidism patients and more than 15 patients who later progressed to ophthalmopathy. A discovery cohort of approximately 100 patients, about 44 with Graves' ophthalmopathy and 55 to 60 with stable Graves' hyperthyroidism, was used to find distinguishing TCR V-J signatures.

Moderately to severely active disease, a Clinical Activity Score of at least 3, a NOSPECS grade of at least 4, and a duration under 3 months were present in ophthalmopathy patients. Any patient with an uncontrolled infection, another autoimmune disease, pregnancy or lactation was excluded. Diagnoses were based on clinical symptoms, serum thyroxine and TRAb, thyroid ultrasound and orbital computed tomography. Ficoll-Paque density gradient centrifugation was used to isolate PBMCs from 9.5 to 10 ml of fresh peripheral blood. Trizol reagent was used to extract total RNA, and RNA quality was then checked on an Agilent 2100 Bioanalyzer. Overall study outcomes, separate from this receptor: Most expanded thyroid clonotypes (frequency above 0.001) were also detected in blood, a finding suggesting that blood repertoires may reflect thyroid immune responses. Sample size was not statistically predetermined, and investigators were not blinded to group allocation. In validation, the model predicted progression to ophthalmopathy with 55% to 71% sensitivity and 72% to 75% specificity, a median of 6.5 months before onset. In cross-validation, a model built on a 13 V-J signature told ophthalmopathy apart from stable hyperthyroidism with over 85% sensitivity and around 83% specificity, and in testing the same model reached 80%/75%.

The TCR beta CDR3 regions were amplified from RNA transcripts. A first-round RT-PCR of the TCR CDR3 used the HTBI primer set with the Qiagen OneStep RT-PCR kit. Libraries were constructed in a second round of multiplex PCR, after which size selection and purification were carried out. Paired-end sequencing of the libraries was performed with 100 bp reads on an Illumina HiSeq2000. The authors processed their data as follows. Raw data were processed with SOAPnuke, discarding reads with adapters, uncalled bases, mean Phred below 15, or no exact constant-primer or identifier match. COPE v1.2.5 was used to merge the high-quality paired reads, and each unique nucleotide sequence was defined as a clonotype. MiTCR v1.1 was used to align the clonotypes against IMGT TRBV, TRBD and TRBJ reference segments. The analysis was restricted to V-J combinations with a frequency above 0.0001, which together covered about 99% of the repertoires. A TCS score was defined as the ratio of F50 (clonal expansion) to E x V (chaos), with BLOSUM62-based TCRdist applied between CDR3 peptides within each V-J. Welch's t-statistics and random forest reduced 500 to 650 V-J features to 13, which were used in a naive Bayes classifier (R e1071). TCRdb itself trimmed the public reads at Q25 with fastp, ran MiXCR and retained productive beta chains. Records with the same CDR3 protein are collapsed into one entry carrying the most frequent genes and DNA. These V and J calls derive from TCRdb rather than the authors' analysis. Counted in this sample were about 480,000 distinct CDR3 sequences; approximately 25% of them appeared once. In total, the top ten clones hold about 11% of the sample.

The CDR3 starts with the cysteine, ends with the phenylalanine, and has 16 residues. Only the CDR3 DNA stays, 48 bases, in frame from base 1. V was cut back by 0 bases and J by 6 bases, leaving a gap of 15 bases between them. As encoded in the germline V gene, CDR1 is MNHNS while CDR2 is SASEGT. This clonotype was counted many times. Its specific antigen is unknown. Nothing much larger sits one base from this clone, and base qualities are not available. Sequenced material: blood. The receptor's source is a woman aged 30 to 39 with Graves' ophthalmopathy. The chain is made from TRBV6-1 and TRBJ1-5, with a weak D call of TRBD1 (5 bases match). The CDR3 sequence is CASSEALRGDGQPQHF. The DNA sequence reads TGTGCCAGCAGTGAAGCGCTTCGGGGGGATGGTCAGCCCCAGCATTTT.